This T cell receptor (beta chain) was recovered during a study of T cell responses to AZD1222 COVID-19 vaccine. Findings and limits, study-wide: Baseline testing showed seropositivity in only five to seven AZD1222 recipients.

The germline V gene encodes CDR1 SEHNR and CDR2 FQNEAQ (reference sequence). After removal of 5 bases from V and 2 bases from J, the junction contained 7 bases not matched to a gene. CDR3 length: 15 amino acids. Sequencing used immunoSEQ multiplex PCR; TCRdb keeps in-frame clones, though not all of them. The sample has over 85,000 clones, roughly 92% seen once; the top ten hold almost 2.5%. Concerning this clone: Antigen unknown.

The source of this sequence is an adult who received the AZD1222 COVID-19 vaccine. Sequencing was performed on peripheral blood, taken 28 days after the second AZD1222 dose. This rearrangement joins TRBV7-9 to TRBJ2-3; 7 nucleotides line up with TRBD1. CDR3 in DNA: TGTGCCAGCAGCCCGACAGGGTTGGTCACAGATACGCAGTATTTT. Its translation is CASSPTGLVTDTQYF.